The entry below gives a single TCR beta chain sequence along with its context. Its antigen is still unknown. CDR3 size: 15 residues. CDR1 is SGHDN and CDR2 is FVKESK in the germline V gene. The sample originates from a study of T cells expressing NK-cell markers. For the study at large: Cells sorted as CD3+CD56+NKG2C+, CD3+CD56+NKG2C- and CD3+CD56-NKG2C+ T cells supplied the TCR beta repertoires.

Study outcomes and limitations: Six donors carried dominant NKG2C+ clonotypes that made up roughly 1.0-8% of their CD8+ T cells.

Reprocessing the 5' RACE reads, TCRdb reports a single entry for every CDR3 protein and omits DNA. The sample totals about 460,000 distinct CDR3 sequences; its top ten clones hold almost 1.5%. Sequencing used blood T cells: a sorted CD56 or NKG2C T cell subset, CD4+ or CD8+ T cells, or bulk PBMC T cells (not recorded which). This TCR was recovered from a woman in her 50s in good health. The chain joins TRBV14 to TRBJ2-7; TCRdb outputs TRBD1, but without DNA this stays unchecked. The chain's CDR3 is CASSQVGQGAYEQYF.